This entry lists 5 T cell receptor beta chains sequenced from one sample in a study of T-cell reconstitution after alpha-beta-depleted transplantation in children. TCRbeta library construction was performed incorporating unique molecular identifiers. TCRdb processed the PCR reads anew with MiXCR; each CDR3 protein has one entry. This table has some 240,000 distinct CDR3 sequences, over 9.5% appearing once. Sample: PBMCs from the stem cell graft donor, taken from the stem cell graft. These TCRs come from a human donor who donated a stem cell graft to a child with SCID.

This clonotype has a count of ten or more. The genes are TRBV12-3 or TRBV12-4 and TRBJ2-1, with 7 bases fitting TRBD2. The CDR3 is 17 residues long. V dropped 5 bases and J dropped 3; count of bases not matched to a gene: 13. For the CDR3, the DNA is TGTGCCAGCAGTCCGGGGACTACCCGCCCCCTCTACAATGAGCAGTTCTTC. Translating gives CASSPGTTRPLYNEQFF.

At least ten counts were recorded for this clonotype. The rearrangement links TRBV20-1 to TRBJ1-1; tentatively, D is TRBD1 (6 bases). Germline V gives CDR1 DFQATT, CDR2 SNEGSKA (reference sequence). The CDR3 has 14 amino acids. Trimming shortened V by 1 base and J by 0 bases, and 9 bases separated the two germline ends. CDR3 amino acids: CSARAGQMNTEAFF. The CDR3 nucleotides read TGCAGTGCTAGAGCCGGACAGATGAACACTGAAGCTTTCTTT.

In its sample, this clonotype was seen many times. V and J are TRBV7-2 and TRBJ2-2, with TRBD2 matching over 13 bases. This CDR3 spans 16 amino acids. The V gene end was trimmed by 5 bases and the J gene end by 6 bases; junction bases not matched to a gene: 6. Germline V lookup: CDR1 SGHTA, CDR2 FQGNSA. CDR3 protein: CASSDRTSGGPGELFF. The CDR3 region has the DNA TGTGCCAGCAGCGACCGGACTAGCGGGGGTCCCGGGGAGCTGTTTTTT.

The table lists this clonotype with many counts. The chain employs TRBV20-1 and TRBJ1-1; D gene uncertain. Trimming took 0 bases from V and 4 from J, leaving 15 bases between them. The CDR3 extends over 15 amino acids. Germline V CDR1 and CDR2: DFQATT, SNEGSKA (reference sequence). CDR3 in amino acids: CSARDLPNLGTEAFF. In DNA, the CDR3 is TGCAGTGCTAGAGATCTACCAAACTTAGGCACTGAAGCTTTCTTT.

The rearrangement links TRBV12-3 or TRBV12-4 to TRBJ1-1; TRBD1 might be the D (5 bases). This CDR3 contains 14 residues. Trimming stripped 5 bases from V and 6 bases from J, with 16 bases between. DNA of the CDR3: TGTGCCAGCAGTCTGCGGCCCCGGGACCCTGAAGCTTTCTTT. Residues: CASSLRPRDPEAFF.